Below, 22 T cell receptor beta chains from the same sample are listed, as sequenced in a study of Graves' ophthalmopathy and Graves' hyperthyroidism. Amplifying from RNA transcripts, the study obtained TCR beta CDR3 regions. HTBI-primed first-round RT-PCR preceded second-round multiplex PCR. MiXCR, run by TCRdb on the multiplex PCR reads, gives a single entry per CDR3 protein. The sample lists 400,000 or so distinct CDR3 sequences; 15% to 17% were seen once. Sequencing was carried out using peripheral blood. These receptors came from a young woman with stable Graves' hyperthyroidism.

The rearrangement links TRBV12-3 or TRBV12-4 to TRBJ1-1; D might be TRBD1 (5 bases). The CDR3 is 16 residues long. V dropped 5 bases and J dropped 0 bases, with 16 bases sitting between them. The CDR3 spells CASSTYWGGMNTEAFF. The CDR3 nucleotides read TGTGCCAGCAGTACCTACTGGGGGGGAATGAACACTGAAGCTTTCTTT.

This clonotype was detected ten times or more. This chain uses TRBV6-5 with TRBJ1-5; no clear D. This CDR3 has 15 residues. Trimming took 7 bases from V and 0 from J, leaving 13 bases between them. CDR1 is MNHEY, CDR2 SVGAGI, per germline. The CDR3 protein is CASILRTDSNQPQHF. CDR3 nucleotides: TGTGCCAGCATTCTAAGGACGGATAGCAATCAGCCCCAGCATTTT.

This clonotype was observed many times. This rearrangement joins TRBV19 to TRBJ1-5; TRBD1 aligns across 8 bases. Germline V gene data show CDR1 as LNHDA and CDR2 as SQIVND (reference sequence). With V trimmed by 3 bases and J by 7 bases, 8 bases remained unmatched. This CDR3 contains 15 residues. As DNA, the CDR3 is TGTGCCAGTAGTATTCCAGGGGGCGCGGGGCAGCCCCAGCATTTT. It encodes CASSIPGGAGQPQHF.

This clonotype was seen ten or more times. J is TRBJ1-1 and V is TRBV11-1; 11 bases map to TRBD1. The CDR3 has 16 residues. Germline V CDR1 and CDR2: SGHAT, FQDESV (reference sequence). Trimming took 2 bases from V and 3 from J; bases not matched to a gene: 5. This chain's CDR3 is CASSLWDRGRDTEAFF. The DNA of the CDR3 is TGTGCCAGCAGCTTATGGGACAGGGGGAGGGACACTGAAGCTTTCTTT.

This clonotype was detected many times. The chain links TRBV11-2 to TRBJ1-6; 7 nucleotides line up with TRBD1. CDR1 is SGHAT, CDR2 FQNNGV, per germline. The length of the CDR3 is 16 residues. The ends lost 2 bases at V and 8 bases at J; junction bases unmatched: 9. CDR3 bases: TGTGCCAGCAGCTTACTAAAAGGGGGCAGGGATTCACCCCTCCACTTT. Protein product: CASSLLKGGRDSPLHF.

This clonotype was recorded at least ten times. The genes are TRBV19 and TRBJ1-2, with 10 positions matching TRBD1. CDR3 length equals 15 residues. Germline V lookup: CDR1 LNHDA, CDR2 SQIVND (reference sequence). V was pared by 0 bases and J by 8 bases, with 6 bases of the junction left unmatched. CDR3 residues: CASSIEHGTGVGYTF. The DNA for the CDR3 is TGTGCCAGTAGTATAGAACATGGGACAGGGGTAGGCTACACCTTC.

This clonotype appeared many times. This CDR3 is CASRSGTGGWKETQYF. DNA for the CDR3: TGTGCCAGCAGGTCCGGGACAGGGGGCTGGAAGGAGACCCAGTACTTC. This sequence joins TRBV7-2 and TRBJ2-5, with 12 nucleotides matching TRBD1. Germline CDR1 SGHTA, CDR2 FQGNSA. The V segment lost 6 bases and the J segment 5 bases; nucleotides outside the gene matches: 10. The CDR3 loop spans 16 amino acids.

This clonotype was detected ten times or more. The rearrangement joins TRBV9 to TRBJ2-5; D remains unclear. Trimming left V 2 bases short and J 1 base short, with 9 bases between. The CDR3 length is 14 residues. Germline V lookup: CDR1 SGDLS, CDR2 YYNGEE. CDR3 in DNA: TGTGCCAGCAGCGTTGCAAATTCCCAAGAGACCCAGTACTTC. Translated: CASSVANSQETQYF. Combining the CDR3 with reference TRBV9 and TRBJ2-5 gives the whole variable domain DSGVTQTPKHLITATGQRVTLRCSPRSGDLSVYWYQQSLDQGLQFLIQYYNGEERAKGNILERFSAQQFPDLHSELNLSSLELGDSALYFCASSVANSQETQYFGPGTRLLVL.

This clonotype was detected a few times. This sequence joins TRBV5-1 and TRBJ1-1; no clear D gene. Germline assignment: CDR1 SGHRS and CDR2 YFSETQ. V was pared by 2 bases and J by 5 bases, with 19 bases between. The CDR3 loop spans 16 amino acids. This CDR3 reads CASSFRGEGGRTEAFF. The CDR3 DNA reads as TGCGCCAGCAGCTTCCGCGGGGAAGGAGGGAGAACTGAAGCTTTCTTT.

At least ten counts were recorded for this clonotype. The chain is built from TRBV19 and TRBJ1-5; no clear D gene. V was trimmed by 1 base and J by 5 bases, leaving 15 bases between them. In germline, CDR1 is LNHDA, CDR2 SQIVND (reference sequence). The CDR3 covers 16 residues. DNA of the CDR3: TGTGCCAGTAGTATAGTAAGGACGCTGGTAGATCAGCCCCAGCATTTT. This sequence encodes CASSIVRTLVDQPQHF.

Concerning this clonotype itself: A read error is possible here, since a much larger clone lies one base away. The genes are TRBV28 and TRBJ1-5, with D tentatively TRBD1 (6 bases). From germline, CDR1 is MDHEN and CDR2 SYDVKM. With 6 bases removed from V and 7 bases from J, the gap between germline ends came to 16 bases. The CDR3 loop spans 14 amino acids. In DNA, the CDR3 is TGTGCCAGCAGCTCCGGGACACGTCAACAGCCCCAGCATTTT. It encodes CASSSGTRQQPQHF.

This clonotype was seen ten or more times. The J gene is TRBJ2-2, the V gene TRBV27; a possible D gene is TRBD2 (5 bases). The CDR3 loop spans 14 amino acids. V was trimmed by 8 bases and J by 4 bases, leaving 14 bases between them. The germline V gene encodes CDR1 MNHEY and CDR2 SMNVEV (reference sequence). CDR3 amino acids: CASYRGIGTGELFF. The DNA of the CDR3 is TGTGCCAGCTATCGAGGGATAGGCACCGGGGAGCTGTTTTTT.

This clonotype occurred many times. This chain uses TRBV7-2 with TRBJ1-1; D is unclear. CDR3 length: 13 residues. V was cut by 5 bases and J by 8 bases, with 15 bases left in between. The germline CDR1 and CDR2 sequences are SGHTA and FQGNSA. As DNA, the CDR3 is TGTGCCAGCAGCATTGGGGTTGGTCAGGAAGCTTTCTTT. Protein product: CASSIGVGQEAFF.

This clonotype was recorded a few times. Relative to the germline gene, one junction end is altered; a read error may explain this. V is TRBV7-2 and J is TRBJ2-4, with TRBD2 matching 14 bases. The CDR3 has 17 amino acids. From germline, CDR1 is SGHTA and CDR2 FQGNSA. DNA of the CDR3: TGTGCCAGCAGCCCGGGGACTAGCGGGGGCGCGTGGGGCATTAAGTACTTC. Its translation is CASSPGTSGGAWGIKYF.

The CDR3 sequence: CASSQEKGGGAFF. The CDR3 DNA is TGCGCCAGCAGCCAAGAGAAGGGCGGGGGAGCTTTCTTT. The J gene is TRBJ1-1, the V gene TRBV4-3, with a weak D call TRBD1 (5 bases). V lost 0 bases, J lost 10 bases, and 12 bases lay in between. The germline V gene has CDR1 LGHNA and CDR2 YSLEER. CDR3 length: 13 amino acids.

At least ten counts were recorded for this clonotype. The chain links TRBV11-3 to TRBJ1-2; a possible D gene is TRBD1 (5 bases). The length of the CDR3 is 13 residues. Germline CDR1 is SGHNT and CDR2 is YENEEA. The V end was cut by 4 bases, the J end by 8 bases, with 14 bases between. The CDR3 nucleotides are TGTGCCAGCAGCTACAACGCAGGGAACGGCTACACCTTC. Residues: CASSYNAGNGYTF.

The chain uses TRBV12-3 or TRBV12-4 and TRBJ2-7; 9 bases are a match to TRBD2. V lost 0 bases to trimming and J lost 6 bases; unmatched junction nucleotides: 6. The CDR3 is made up of 15 amino acids. The CDR3 DNA follows: TGTGCCAGCAGTTTAGCGATTAGCGGGAGAACCGAGCAGTACTTC. Protein: CASSLAISGRTEQYF.

The V gene is TRBV7-2, the J gene TRBJ2-7; 10 bases align to TRBD2. V dropped 0 bases and J dropped 2; count of bases not matched to a gene: 7. This CDR3 region has 17 residues. The germline CDR1 and CDR2 sequences are SGHTA and FQGNSA. This CDR3 reads CASSLAWGSGGAYEQYF. CDR3 DNA: TGTGCCAGCAGCTTAGCGTGGGGAAGCGGGGGGGCCTACGAGCAGTACTTC.

This clonotype was recorded at least ten times. The chain combines TRBV7-9 with TRBJ2-5; D is undetermined. V dropped 6 bases and J dropped 1 base, with 9 bases sitting between them. This CDR3 region has 13 residues. CDR1 and CDR2 from the germline V gene are SEHNR and FQNEAQ (reference sequence). CDR3 loop: CASRAVPQETQYF. The CDR3 nucleotides read TGTGCCAGCAGGGCGGTCCCCCAAGAGACCCAGTACTTC.

This clonotype was found many times. The V gene is TRBV3-1, the J gene TRBJ1-3; unclear D gene. Trimming took 0 bases from V and 2 from J, leaving 14 bases between them. This CDR3 has 17 amino acids. Per the germline V gene, CDR1 is LGHDT and CDR2 is YNNKEL (reference sequence). The CDR3 reads CASSQDLVEGTGNTIYF. CDR3 bases: TGTGCCAGCAGCCAAGATCTGGTTGAGGGAACTGGAAACACCATATATTTT. The full variable domain, in which reference TRBV3-1 and TRBJ1-3 provide the parts outside the CDR3, is DTAVSQTPKYLVTQMGNDKSIKCEQNLGHDTMYWYKQDSKKFLKIMFSYNNKELIINETVPNRFSPKSPDKAHLNLHINSLELGDSAVYFCASSQDLVEGTGNTIYFGEGSWLTVV.

The chain is built from TRBV6-1 and TRBJ1-2; unclear D gene. Germline V gives CDR1 MNHNS, CDR2 SASEGT. V lost 5 bases and J lost 6, with 16 bases in between. The CDR3 length is 14 residues. CDR3 DNA sequence: TGTGCCAGCAGTCGCGCCACCGGGGATAATGGCTACACCTTC. It codes for CASSRATGDNGYTF.

V gene TRBV18 combines with J gene TRBJ2-7; TRBD1 agrees at 7 bases. The length of the CDR3 is 15 residues. V lost 3 bases, J lost 3 bases, and 8 bases stayed unmatched. Germline assignment: CDR1 KGHSH and CDR2 LQKENI. DNA of the CDR3: TGTGCCAGCTCACCTCCGGGAAGGGGGCTCTACGAGCAGTACTTC. Its protein product is CASSPPGRGLYEQYF.